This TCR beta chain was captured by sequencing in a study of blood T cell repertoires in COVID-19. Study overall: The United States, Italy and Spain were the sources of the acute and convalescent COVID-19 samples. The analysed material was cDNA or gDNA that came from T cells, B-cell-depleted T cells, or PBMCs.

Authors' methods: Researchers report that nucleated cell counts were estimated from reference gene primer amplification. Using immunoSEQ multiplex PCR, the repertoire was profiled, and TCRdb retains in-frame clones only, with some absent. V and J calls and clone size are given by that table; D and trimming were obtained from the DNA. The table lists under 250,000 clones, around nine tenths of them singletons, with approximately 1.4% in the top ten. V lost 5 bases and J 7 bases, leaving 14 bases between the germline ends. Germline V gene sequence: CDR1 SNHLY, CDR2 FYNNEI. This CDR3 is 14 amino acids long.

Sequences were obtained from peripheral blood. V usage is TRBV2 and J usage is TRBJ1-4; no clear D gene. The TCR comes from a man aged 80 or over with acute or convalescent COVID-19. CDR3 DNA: TGTGCCAGCAGTTCAGCGGGGAGGTTTGAAAAACTGTTTTTT. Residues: CASSSAGRFEKLFF.